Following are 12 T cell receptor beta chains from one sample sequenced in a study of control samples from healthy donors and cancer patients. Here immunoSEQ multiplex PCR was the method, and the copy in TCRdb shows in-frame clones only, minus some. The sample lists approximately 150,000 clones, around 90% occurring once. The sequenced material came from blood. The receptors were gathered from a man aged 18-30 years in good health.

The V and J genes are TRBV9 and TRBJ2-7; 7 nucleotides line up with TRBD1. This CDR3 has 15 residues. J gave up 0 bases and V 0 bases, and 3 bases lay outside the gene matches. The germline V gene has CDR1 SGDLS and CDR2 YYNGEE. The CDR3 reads CASSVAGDSSYEQYF. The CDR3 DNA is TGTGCCAGCAGCGTAGCAGGGGACAGCTCCTACGAGCAGTACTTC.

The CDR3 protein is CASSWGENTEAFF. The CDR3 DNA is TGTGCCAGCAGTTGGGGGGAGAACACTGAAGCTTTCTTT. The chain joins TRBV6-5 to TRBJ1-1; TRBD1 might be the D (5 bases). CDR1 is MNHEY and CDR2 is SVGAGI in the germline V gene. The CDR3 totals 13 residues. Deletions cut 4 bases from V and 1 base from J, with 7 bases between.

CDR3 region: CASSYQGAGNQPQHF. The CDR3 DNA follows: TGTGCCAGCAGTTATCAGGGGGCTGGCAATCAGCCCCAGCATTTT. This chain links TRBV27 with TRBJ1-5, with 8 bases that match TRBD1. Germline CDR1 and CDR2: MNHEY and SMNVEV (reference sequence). There are 15 residues in the CDR3. The trim removed 4 bases at V and 2 bases at J, leaving 4 bases unmatched.

The CDR3 loop is CASSQGGEENIQYF. In nucleotides, the CDR3 is TGTGCCAGCAGCCAAGGGGGGGAGGAAAACATTCAGTACTTC. This sequence joins TRBV7-9 and TRBJ2-4; tentatively, D is TRBD2 (7 bases). The ends were cut back, 5 bases at V and 5 bases at J, with 13 bases in the middle. The CDR3 consists of 14 residues. In germline, CDR1 is SEHNR, CDR2 FQNEAQ (reference sequence).

The CDR3 DNA reads as TGTGCCACCAAATGGAGGGACAGGGGTTACACTGAAGCTTTCTTT. Protein sequence: CATKWRDRGYTEAFF. This rearrangement joins TRBV6-5 to TRBJ1-1; TRBD1 aligns across 10 bases. The CDR3 length is 15 residues. The V and J ends lost 10 bases and 3 bases, in that order; junction bases with no gene match: 11. Germline CDR1 and CDR2: MNHEY and SVGAGI.

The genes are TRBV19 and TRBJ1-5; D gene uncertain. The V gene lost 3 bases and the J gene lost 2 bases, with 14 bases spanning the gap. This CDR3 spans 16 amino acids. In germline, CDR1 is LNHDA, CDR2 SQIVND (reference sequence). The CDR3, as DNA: TGTGCCAGTAGTATCATCTCCGGAGGTGGCAATCAGCCCCAGCATTTT. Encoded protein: CASSIISGGGNQPQHF. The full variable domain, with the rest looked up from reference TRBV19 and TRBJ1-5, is DGGITQSPKYLFRKEGQNVTLSCEQNLNHDAMYWYRQDPGQGLRLIYYSQIVNDFQKGDIAEGYSVSREKKESFPLTVTSAQKNPTAFYLCASSIISGGGNQPQHFGDGTRLSIL.

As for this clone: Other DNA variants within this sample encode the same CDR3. The CDR3, as DNA: TGTGCCAGCAGTTACAGGGGGTATGGCTACACCTTC. It yields the protein CASSYRGYGYTF. The chain employs TRBV6-5 and TRBJ1-2; D is perhaps TRBD1 (6 bases). Germline V CDR1 and CDR2: MNHEY, SVGAGI. This CDR3 contains 12 residues. V lost 2 bases to trimming and J lost 5 bases, with 6 bases between them.

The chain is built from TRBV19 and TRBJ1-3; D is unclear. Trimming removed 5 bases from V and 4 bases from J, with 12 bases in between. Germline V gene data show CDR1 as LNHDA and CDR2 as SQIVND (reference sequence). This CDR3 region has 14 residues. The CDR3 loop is CASSARFGGNTIYF. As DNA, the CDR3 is TGTGCCAGTAGTGCCCGGTTCGGGGGAAACACCATATATTTT.

Here the CDR3 DNA reads TGTGCCAGCAGCGGAGCGGTGGGACAAGAGACCCAGTACTTC. Protein product: CASSGAVGQETQYF. The rearrangement links TRBV9 to TRBJ2-5; D perhaps matches TRBD2 (5 bases). CDR3 length: 14 residues. The ends were cut back, 3 bases at V and 2 bases at J, with 11 bases in the middle. Per the germline V gene, CDR1 is SGDLS and CDR2 is YYNGEE.

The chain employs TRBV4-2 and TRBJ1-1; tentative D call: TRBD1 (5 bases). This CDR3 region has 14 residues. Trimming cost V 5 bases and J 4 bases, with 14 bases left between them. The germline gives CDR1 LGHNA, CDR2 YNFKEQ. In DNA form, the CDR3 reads TGTGCCAGCAGCTCAGGGAGTGGGCGCACTGAAGCTTTCTTT. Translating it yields CASSSGSGRTEAFF.

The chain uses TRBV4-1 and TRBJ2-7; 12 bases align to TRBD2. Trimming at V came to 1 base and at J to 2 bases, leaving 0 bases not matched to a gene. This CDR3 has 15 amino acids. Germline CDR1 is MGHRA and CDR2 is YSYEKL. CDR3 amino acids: CASSQGTSGAYEQYF. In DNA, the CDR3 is TGCGCCAGCAGCCAAGGGACTAGCGGGGCCTACGAGCAGTACTTC.

The DNA for the CDR3 is TGTGCCAGCAGACAGGACTACGAGCAGTACTTC. It translates to CASRQDYEQYF. The V and J genes are TRBV12-3 or TRBV12-4 and TRBJ2-7; TRBD1 might be the D (5 bases). This CDR3 contains 11 residues. V was shortened by 6 bases and J by 3 bases, with 6 bases between the two germline ends.